This is a list of T cell receptor beta chains from one sample in a study of blood T cell repertoires in COVID-19. Method: immunoSEQ multiplex PCR; TCRdb's copy keeps in-frame clones and lacks some. The table records some 200,000 clones, around 90% of them present only once. The sequencing sample was made of peripheral blood. The receptors come from a man aged 50-60 years with acute or convalescent COVID-19. The CDR3 runs from the conserved cysteine through the conserved F or W. The order of the fields is clone size, D gene, V gene, J gene, CDR3 protein, CDR3 DNA. The D gene is left open where the match is weak. Expanded clones are given a class, and other clones once, few, many or no size at all.

-	-	TRBV11-2	TRBJ1-1	CASSSNTGITEAFF	TGTGCCAGCAGCTCAAATACAGGGATCACTGAAGCTTTCTTT
-	TRBD2	TRBV9	TRBJ2-7	CASSETSGSYEQYF	TGTGCCAGCAGCGAGACTAGCGGGTCCTACGAGCAGTACTTC
-	TRBD1	TRBV6-5	TRBJ1-2	CASSYSRTGNYGYTF	TGTGCCAGCAGTTACTCGCGGACAGGGAACTATGGCTACACCTTC
-	-	TRBV27	TRBJ2-7	CASSLSQGSSEQYF	TGTGCCAGCAGTCTCTCACAGGGTTCCTCCGAGCAGTACTTC
once	TRBD1	TRBV30	TRBJ1-6	CAWRGQGVGSPLHF	TGTGCCTGGAGAGGTCAGGGGGTTGGATCACCCCTCCACTTT
few	-	TRBV5-8	TRBJ1-2	CASRRTGIVYGYTF	TGTGCCAGCAGGCGAACAGGGATAGTCTATGGCTACACCTTC
-	TRBD1	TRBV28	TRBJ1-2	CASSFPRQGGYGYTF	TGTGCCAGCAGTTTTCCTCGACAGGGAGGCTATGGCTACACCTTC
-	TRBD2	TRBV27	TRBJ2-7	CASSFLGGDEQYF	TGTGCCAGCAGTTTTCTTGGGGGGGACGAGCAGTACTTC
-	-	TRBV21-1	TRBJ1-1	CASSSTGGLTEAFF	TGTGCCAGCAGCTCCACAGGGGGCCTCACTGAAGCTTTCTTT
-	-	TRBV28	TRBJ1-5	CASSLLNQPQHF	TGTGCCAGCAGTTTACTGAATCAGCCCCAGCATTTT
-	-	TRBV10-3	TRBJ1-5	CAISDGGSQPQHF	TGTGCCATCAGTGACGGGGGGAGTCAGCCCCAGCATTTT
-	TRBD2	TRBV28	TRBJ2-2	CASSPRTGLAGVNTGELFF	TGTGCCAGCAGTCCTCGGACGGGACTAGCGGGAGTCAATACCGGGGAGCTGTTTTTT
few	TRBD1	TRBV28	TRBJ1-5	CASSFARGPRQPQHF	TGTGCCAGCAGTTTCGCCAGGGGGCCTAGGCAGCCCCAGCATTTT
-	-	TRBV6-5	TRBJ2-3	CASSWGQKADTQYF	TGTGCCAGCAGTTGGGGACAAAAGGCAGATACGCAGTATTTT
-	TRBD1	TRBV24-1	TRBJ2-3	CATSDPDRGTDTQYF	TGTGCCACCAGTGATCCTGACAGGGGTACAGATACGCAGTATTTT
once	-	TRBV19	TRBJ1-1	CASSMETGKRGTEAFF	TGTGCCAGTAGCATGGAGACAGGCAAGAGGGGGACTGAAGCTTTCTTT
-	TRBD1	TRBV7-2	TRBJ2-7	CASSALPGQGSHEQYF	TGTGCCAGCAGCGCACTCCCGGGACAGGGAAGCCACGAGCAGTACTTC
once	-	TRBV19	TRBJ1-1	CASSIKVGGVEAFF	TGTGCCAGTAGTATAAAGGTGGGAGGAGTGGAAGCTTTCTTT
-	-	TRBV19	TRBJ1-1	CASSIGQIGTEAFF	TGTGCCAGTAGTATTGGACAAATCGGCACTGAAGCTTTCTTT
-	-	TRBV30	TRBJ1-2	CAWSVTSQGSYGYTF	TGTGCCTGGAGTGTAACCTCCCAGGGCAGCTATGGCTACACCTTC
-	TRBD1	TRBV19	TRBJ1-1	CASSIRDRQLDEAFF	TGTGCCAGTAGTATTCGGGACAGACAACTGGACGAAGCTTTCTTT
few	TRBD1	TRBV10-1	TRBJ2-7	CASSESQGASRYEQYF	TGCGCCAGCAGTGAGTCTCAGGGGGCTTCACGCTACGAGCAGTACTTC
once	-	TRBV9	TRBJ2-5	CASSEGGDPQETQYF	TGTGCCAGCAGCGAGGGGGGGGACCCCCAAGAGACCCAGTACTTC
-	TRBD2	TRBV10-3	TRBJ2-3	CAISDSSGSADTQYF	TGTGCCATCAGTGACTCTAGCGGGAGTGCAGATACGCAGTATTTT
-	TRBD2	TRBV7-2	TRBJ2-1	CASSLSGLRVPGRYNEQFF	TGTGCCAGCAGCTTGAGCGGGCTCAGGGTCCCCGGGAGGTACAATGAGCAGTTCTTC
-	TRBD1	TRBV10-3	TRBJ1-2	CAIRTGTGWSYTF	TGTGCCATCAGAACCGGGACAGGGTGGAGCTACACCTTC
-	-	TRBV23-1	TRBJ2-7	CASTLYRDSYEQYF	TGCGCCAGCACACTTTACAGGGACTCCTACGAGCAGTACTTC
-	TRBD2	TRBV2	TRBJ2-1	CASSLRTSGRAYNEQFF	TGTGCCAGCAGCTTGAGGACTAGCGGGAGGGCGTACAATGAGCAGTTCTTC
-	-	TRBV28	TRBJ2-1	CASSLSVDEQFF	TGTGCCAGCAGTTTATCGGTCGATGAGCAGTTCTTC
few	-	TRBV19	TRBJ1-2	CASSLRAARFGYTF	TGTGCCAGTAGTTTGAGGGCAGCCCGCTTTGGCTACACCTTC
once	-	TRBV11-1	TRBJ1-2	CASSLAGASYGYTF	TGTGCCAGCAGCCTGGCGGGCGCTAGCTATGGCTACACCTTC
-	-	TRBV28	TRBJ1-2	CASSPSGSGGYTF	TGTGCCAGCAGTCCTTCGGGGAGTGGTGGCTACACCTTC
-	TRBD2	TRBV3-1/TRBV3-2	TRBJ2-5	CASSRGTSGRPTKETQYF	TGTGCCAGCTCGAGGGGGACTAGCGGGAGGCCGACTAAAGAGACCCAGTACTTC
few	-	TRBV6-6	TRBJ2-1	CASSLTGNEQFF	TGTGCCAGCAGTTTAACGGGCAATGAGCAGTTCTTC
once	TRBD1	TRBV30	TRBJ2-6	CAWSGAGGSGANVLTF	TGTGCCTGGAGCGGGGCAGGGGGCTCTGGGGCCAACGTCCTGACTTTC
-	-	TRBV15	TRBJ2-7	CATSREGLLSSYEQYF	TGTGCCACCAGCAGAGAGGGACTTCTGAGCTCCTACGAGCAGTACTTC
once	-	TRBV6-5	TRBJ1-4	CASSNRDIQEKLFF	TGTGCCAGCAGTAACCGGGACATTCAGGAAAAACTGTTTTTT
-	TRBD1	TRBV28	TRBJ1-2	CASSPTTGRAYGYTF	TGTGCCAGCAGCCCTACGACAGGGCGGGCCTATGGCTACACCTTC
-	-	TRBV11-2	TRBJ2-3	CASSSTDTQYF	TGTGCCAGCAGCTCAACAGATACGCAGTATTTT
-	-	TRBV27	TRBJ2-2	CASSPGAGELFF	TGTGCCAGCAGTCCCGGAGCCGGGGAGCTGTTTTTT
-	TRBD1	TRBV11-2	TRBJ1-5	CASSPGTGVHQPQHF	TGTGCCAGCAGCCCCGGGACAGGGGTGCATCAGCCCCAGCATTTT
-	-	TRBV10-3	TRBJ1-1	CAIRDTLNTEAFF	TGTGCCATCCGGGACACCCTGAACACTGAAGCTTTCTTT
-	-	TRBV12-3/TRBV12-4	TRBJ1-5	CASSFRSQPQHF	TGTGCCAGCAGTTTTCGGAGTCAGCCCCAGCATTTT
-	TRBD1	TRBV29-1	TRBJ2-7	CSFVGTGTDYEQYF	TGCAGCTTTGTTGGGACCGGGACAGATTACGAGCAGTACTTC
-	-	TRBV28	TRBJ1-5	CASSSRSYQPQHF	TGTGCCAGCAGTTCCCGGAGCTATCAGCCCCAGCATTTT
-	TRBD2	TRBV29-1	TRBJ2-2	CSVAVSYGRANTGELFF	TGCAGCGTTGCCGTTTCCTACGGGAGGGCCAACACCGGGGAGCTGTTTTTT
-	-	TRBV28	TRBJ1-2	CASSFGQYYGYTF	TGTGCCAGCAGTTTTGGACAATACTATGGCTACACCTTC